This T cell receptor beta chain comes out of a study of T cell responses to AZD1222 COVID-19 vaccine. With 6 bases clipped from V and 7 bases from J, the junction kept 7 bases outside the gene matches. This CDR3 region has 13 residues. The germline gives CDR1 MNHEY, CDR2 SVGAGI. Study-wide results and limits: Increased Spike-specific TCR breadth and depth were observed after two AZD1222 doses. Regions 160-218 and 743-854 held dominance among vaccine-associated CD4 TCRs, which spanned spike.

Generated by immunoSEQ multiplex PCR, the TCRdb table keeps only in-frame clones and is missing some. Of some 80,000 clones in the sample, about nine tenths were seen once. A word on this clone: The antigen remains unidentified.

The J gene is TRBJ1-2, the V gene TRBV6-5, with TRBD1 matching 8 bases. The material was peripheral blood, obtained 28 days after the second dose of the MenACWY control vaccine. The sequence was obtained from an adult who received the MenACWY meningococcal vaccine as a control. Here the CDR3 DNA reads TGTGCCAGCAGGCTGGACAGGGTCGGTGGCTACACCTTC. This codes for CASRLDRVGGYTF.